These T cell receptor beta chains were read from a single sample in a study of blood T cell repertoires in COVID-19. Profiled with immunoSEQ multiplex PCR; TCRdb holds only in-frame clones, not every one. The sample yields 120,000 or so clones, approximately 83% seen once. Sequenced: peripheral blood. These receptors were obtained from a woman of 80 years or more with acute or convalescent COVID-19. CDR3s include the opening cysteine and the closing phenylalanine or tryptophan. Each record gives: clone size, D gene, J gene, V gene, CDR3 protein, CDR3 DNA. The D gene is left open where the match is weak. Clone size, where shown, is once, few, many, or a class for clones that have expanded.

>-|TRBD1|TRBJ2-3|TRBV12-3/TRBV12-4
CASRLQGVDTQYF
TGTGCCAGCAGGTTACAGGGGGTAGATACGCAGTATTTT
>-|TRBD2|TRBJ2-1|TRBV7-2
CASSLGAGGRGYNEQFF
TGTGCCAGCAGCTTAGGAGCGGGGGGGCGAGGGTACAATGAGCAGTTCTTC
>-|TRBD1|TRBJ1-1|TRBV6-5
CASHPGQGPVHEAFF
TGTGCCAGCCATCCGGGACAGGGGCCAGTTCATGAAGCTTTCTTT
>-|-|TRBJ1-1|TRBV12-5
CASATGWAEAFF
TGTGCTAGTGCCACGGGGTGGGCTGAAGCTTTCTTT
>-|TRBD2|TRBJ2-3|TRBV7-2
CASSPYAGGTQYF
TGTGCCAGCAGCCCCTACGCGGGGGGGACGCAGTATTTT
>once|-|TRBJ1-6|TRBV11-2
CASSTGTNSPLHF
TGTGCCAGCAGCACCGGGACAAATTCACCCCTCCACTTT
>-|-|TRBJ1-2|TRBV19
CASTRGGPNYGYTF
TGTGCCAGTACTCGGGGAGGGCCTAACTATGGCTACACCTTC
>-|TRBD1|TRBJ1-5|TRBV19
CASHQGQQRGQPQHF
TGTGCCAGCCACCAGGGACAGCAGAGGGGACAGCCCCAGCATTTT
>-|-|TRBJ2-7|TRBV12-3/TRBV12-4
CASSFTGVEQYF
TGTGCCAGCAGTTTTACCGGGGTCGAGCAGTACTTC
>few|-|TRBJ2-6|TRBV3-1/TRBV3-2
CASSQGTGKGPSGANVLTF
TGTGCCAGCAGCCAAGGTACAGGCAAGGGGCCCTCTGGGGCCAACGTCCTGACTTTC
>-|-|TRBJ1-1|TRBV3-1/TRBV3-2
CASSRATTREAFF
TGTGCCAGCAGCCGGGCGACGACCCGCGAGGCTTTCTTT
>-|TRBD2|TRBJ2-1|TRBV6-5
CASSLVTGGYNEQFF
TGTGCCAGCAGTTTGGTAACGGGGGGTTACAATGAGCAGTTCTTC
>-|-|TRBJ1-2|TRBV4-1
CASSKDSANYGYTF
TGCGCCAGCAGCAAGGACAGTGCTAACTATGGCTACACCTTC
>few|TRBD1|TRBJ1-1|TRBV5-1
CASKDRADTEAFF
TGCGCCAGCAAGGACAGGGCAGACACTGAAGCTTTCTTT
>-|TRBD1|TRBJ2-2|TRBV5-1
CASSPRQGIPGELFF
TGCGCCAGCAGCCCCCGACAGGGGATCCCCGGGGAGCTGTTTTTT
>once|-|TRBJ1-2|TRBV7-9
CASSYFRGEYGYTF
TGTGCCAGCAGTTATTTCAGGGGCGAGTATGGCTACACCTTC
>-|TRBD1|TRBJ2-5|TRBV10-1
CASSDPGQGWETQYF
TGCGCCAGCAGTGACCCGGGACAGGGATGGGAGACCCAGTACTTC
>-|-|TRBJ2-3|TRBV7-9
CASRGGGSTDTQYF
TGTGCCAGCAGGGGAGGCGGTAGCACAGATACGCAGTATTTT
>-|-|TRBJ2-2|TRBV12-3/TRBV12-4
CASRPQRAGELFF
TGTGCCAGCAGGCCTCAGAGGGCAGGGGAGCTGTTTTTT
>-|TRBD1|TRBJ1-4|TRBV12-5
CASGLIPNAGTGVEKLFF
TGTGCTAGTGGTCTCATCCCTAACGCCGGGACAGGTGTCGAAAAACTGTTTTTT
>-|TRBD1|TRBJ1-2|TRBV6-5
CASSRTGQRGAGYTF
TGTGCCAGCAGCCGGACAGGGCAGAGGGGAGCCGGCTACACCTTC
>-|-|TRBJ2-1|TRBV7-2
CASSLVYSNEQFF
TGTGCCAGCAGCTTAGTCTACAGCAATGAGCAGTTCTTC
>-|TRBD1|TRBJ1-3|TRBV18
CASSPPGGQGLTIYF
TGTGCCAGCTCACCACCTGGAGGACAGGGGTTAACCATATATTTT
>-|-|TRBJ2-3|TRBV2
CASRDRGDTQYF
TGTGCCAGCAGGGATAGAGGAGATACGCAGTATTTT
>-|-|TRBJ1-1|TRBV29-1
CSVAGQLNTEAFF
TGCAGCGTTGCGGGACAACTGAACACTGAAGCTTTCTTT
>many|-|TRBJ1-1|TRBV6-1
CASSEAEGGLGAEAFF
TGTGCCAGCAGTGAAGCGGAAGGGGGTTTGGGGGCTGAAGCTTTCTTT
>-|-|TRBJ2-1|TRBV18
CASSLSGSSYNEQFF
TGTGCCAGCTCCCTGTCGGGGAGCTCCTACAATGAGCAGTTCTTC
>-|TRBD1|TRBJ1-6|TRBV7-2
CASRTGINNSPLHF
TGTGCCAGCAGGACAGGGATAAATAATTCACCCCTCCACTTT
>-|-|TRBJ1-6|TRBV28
CASSLYSPTGIYNSPLHF
TGTGCCAGCAGCCTATACTCCCCGACAGGAATTTATAATTCACCCCTCCACTTT
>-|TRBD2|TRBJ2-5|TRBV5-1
CASSSGGETQYF
TGCGCCAGCAGCTCGGGGGGAGAGACCCAGTACTTC
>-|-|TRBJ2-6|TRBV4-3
CASSQSQALTSGANVLTF
TGCGCCAGCAGCCAATCACAGGCCCTCACCTCTGGGGCCAACGTCCTGACTTTC
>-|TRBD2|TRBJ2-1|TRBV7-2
CASSLGWGAGVYNEQFF
TGTGCCAGCAGCCTCGGTTGGGGAGCGGGAGTCTACAATGAGCAGTTCTTC
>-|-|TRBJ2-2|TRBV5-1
CASSLGFLGRDTGELFF
TGCGCCAGCAGCTTGGGGTTCTTGGGCAGAGACACCGGGGAGCTGTTTTTT